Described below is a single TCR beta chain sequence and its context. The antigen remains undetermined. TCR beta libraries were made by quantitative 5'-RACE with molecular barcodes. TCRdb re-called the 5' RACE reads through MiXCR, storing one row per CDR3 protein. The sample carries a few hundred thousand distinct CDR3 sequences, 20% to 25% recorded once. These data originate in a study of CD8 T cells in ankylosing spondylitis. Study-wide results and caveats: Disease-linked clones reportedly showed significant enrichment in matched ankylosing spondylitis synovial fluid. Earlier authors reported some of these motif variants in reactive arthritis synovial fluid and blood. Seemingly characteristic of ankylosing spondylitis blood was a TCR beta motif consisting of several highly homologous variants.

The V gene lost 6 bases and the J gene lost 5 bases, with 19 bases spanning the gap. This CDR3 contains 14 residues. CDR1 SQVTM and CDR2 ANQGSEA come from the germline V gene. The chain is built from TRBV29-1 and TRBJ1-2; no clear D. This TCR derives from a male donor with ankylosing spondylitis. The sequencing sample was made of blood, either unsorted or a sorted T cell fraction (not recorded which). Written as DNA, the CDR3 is TGCAGCGTCCACCAATCTGGTGGGGAGTATGGCTACACCTTC. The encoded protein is CSVHQSGGEYGYTF.